This note documents a single T cell receptor beta chain sequence. Data came from immunoSEQ multiplex PCR; TCRdb stores just in-frame clones and leaves some out. The data contain about 83,000 clones, around 87% of them singletons. In germline, CDR1 is MNHEY, CDR2 SVGEGT. CDR3 size: 15 residues. V shed 2 bases and J 10 bases; nucleotides not matched to a gene: 11. This sample is drawn from a study of blood T cell repertoires in COVID-19. The TCR originated in a woman aged 45 to 65 with active or convalescent COVID-19. V and J are TRBV6-2 or TRBV6-3 and TRBJ1-5; TRBD1 aligns across 7 bases. The specimen sequenced was peripheral blood. The CDR3 DNA sequence: TGTGCCAGCAGTTACGAGTCGACAGGGTCGAGCCCCCAGCATTTT. This encodes CASSYESTGSSPQHF.